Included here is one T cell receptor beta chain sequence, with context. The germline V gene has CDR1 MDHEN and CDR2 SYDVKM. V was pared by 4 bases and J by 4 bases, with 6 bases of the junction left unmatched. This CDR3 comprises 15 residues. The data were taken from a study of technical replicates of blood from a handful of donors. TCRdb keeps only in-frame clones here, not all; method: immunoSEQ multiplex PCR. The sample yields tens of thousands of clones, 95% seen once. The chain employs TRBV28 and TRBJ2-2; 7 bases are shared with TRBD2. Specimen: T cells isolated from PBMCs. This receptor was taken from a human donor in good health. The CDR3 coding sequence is TGTGCCAGCAGTTCCGGGGAGGGCGTCACCGGGGAGCTGTTTTTT. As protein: CASSSGEGVTGELFF. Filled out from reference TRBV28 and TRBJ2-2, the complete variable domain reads DVKVTQSSRYLVKRTGEKVFLECVQDMDHENMFWYRQDPGLGLRLIYFSYDVKMKEKGDIPEGYSVSREKKERFSLILESASTNQTSMYLCASSSGEGVTGELFFGEGSRLTVL.